This T cell receptor (beta chain) was profiled in a study of vaccination effects on CD4 cells after COVID-19. Looking at the study overall: Post-vaccine sample collection fell at a median of 72 days after the second dose. The study's findings and limits: There was marked clonal contraction among infection- and vaccine-induced clones late after vaccination.

V was pared by 2 bases and J by 2 bases, with 6 bases of the junction left unmatched. Germline V lookup: CDR1 MNHEY, CDR2 SVGAGI. This CDR3 is 16 amino acids long. Data came from immunoSEQ multiplex PCR; TCRdb stores just in-frame clones and leaves some out. In the table there are under 25,000 clones, about four fifths of which are singletons. Sequencing in the ViraFEST assay came after antigen-specific CD4+ T cells had been expanded with viral peptide pools, which were used to stimulate PBMC. Culturing for 9 to 10 days preceded CD4+ T cell isolation. Participants each got two BNT162b2 or mRNA-1273 vaccine doses. People in the vaccine group had not been infected with SARS-CoV-2 before, and their nucleocapsid antibodies were negative. IL-2 medium took the place of half the medium on both days 3 and 7. To note about this clone: Its antigen remains unidentified.

This chain connects TRBV6-5 to TRBJ1-1, with TRBD1 identical over 9 bases. The source material was CD4+ T cells from PBMCs cultured with SARS-CoV-2 spike peptides, sampled after COVID-19 vaccination. The origin of this receptor is a human donor who received a COVID-19 vaccine. Some clones in this sample may be carry-over from other donors' samples. The DNA of the CDR3 is TGTGCCAGCAGTTACCTCGGACAGGGGCGCAACACTGAAGCTTTCTTT. As protein: CASSYLGQGRNTEAFF.